Shown below are 5 T cell receptor beta chains from a single sample sequenced in a study of blood T cells in healthy people across ages. Sample-barcoded 5' priming and a J-beta primer mix drove a second PCR of 7 to 11 cycles. TCRdb re-called the 5' RACE reads through MiXCR, storing one row per CDR3 protein. The data show around 620,000 distinct CDR3 sequences, 27% seen once. Sequencing input: blood. These receptors were taken from a woman in her sixties or seventies in good health.

This clonotype was counted between two and nine times. This chain links TRBV20-1 with TRBJ2-5; weak D call: TRBD1 (6 bases). CDR1 is DFQATT, CDR2 SNEGSKA, per germline (reference sequence). Trimming took 4 bases from V and 5 from J, leaving 17 bases between them. The CDR3 is 14 amino acids. CDR3 protein: CSAKPGHPKETQYF. DNA of the CDR3: TGCAGTGCTAAGCCGGGACATCCCAAGGAGACCCAGTACTTC.

CDR3 residues: CASSFGGAGRTNNEQFF. The CDR3 region has the DNA TGTGCCAGCAGTTTCGGTGGAGCAGGGCGTACGAACAATGAGCAGTTCTTC. J is TRBJ2-1 and V is TRBV12-3 or TRBV12-4; TRBD1 is a possible D gene (5 bases). The CDR3 length is 17 residues. V lost 3 bases to trimming and J lost 5 bases, with 20 bases between them.

This clonotype occurred a few times. The CDR3 bases are TGTGCCAGCAGTCGACAGGGGTTAGGGTATGGCTACACCTTC. It translates to CASSRQGLGYGYTF. The V and J genes are TRBV5-6 and TRBJ1-2; 8 nucleotides match TRBD1. Per the germline V gene, CDR1 is SGHDT and CDR2 is YYEEEE. The CDR3 contains 14 residues. Germline trimming cut 5 bases from V and 5 bases from J; bases unmatched to any gene: 8.

The rearrangement links TRBV5-1 to TRBJ2-1, with D perhaps matching TRBD1 (6 bases). V was clipped by 5 bases and J by 2 bases, with 14 bases between them. The germline gives CDR1 SGHRS, CDR2 YFSETQ. The CDR3 totals 15 residues. The CDR3 spells CASRNRVSTYNEQFF. The CDR3 coding sequence is TGCGCCAGCAGAAACAGGGTTTCTACCTACAATGAGCAGTTCTTC.

This clonotype was detected a few times. The V gene is TRBV6-6, the J gene TRBJ2-1; no clear D gene. Trimming pared 6 bases from V and 9 bases from J, leaving 12 bases between. In germline, CDR1 is MNHNY, CDR2 SVGAGI (reference sequence). This CDR3 comprises 12 residues. The CDR3 coding sequence is TGTGCCAGCAGCTCGGCGCTGGGTGAGCAGTTCTTC. It encodes CASSSALGEQFF.